These T cell receptor beta chains were read from a single sample in a study of blood T cell repertoires in COVID-19. This table comes from immunoSEQ multiplex PCR, and its TCRdb copy is limited to in-frame clones, with some not included. The sample consists of just under 45,000 clones, 80% to 90% of them appearing once. Sequences were obtained from peripheral blood. These receptors all come from a man in his forties with COVID-19, enrolled during active disease. CDR3s include the opening cysteine and the closing phenylalanine or tryptophan. The D gene is left open where the match is weak. Expanded clones get a size class; other rows say once, few or many, or leave the size out.

v_call: TRBV5-1; clone_size: -; j_call: TRBJ2-7; d_call: -; cdr3_nt: TGCGCCAGCAGCTTGGGAAGGGGCGGCGAGCAGTACTTC; cdr3_aa: CASSLGRGGEQYF
v_call: TRBV5-4; clone_size: -; j_call: TRBJ2-2; d_call: TRBD1; cdr3_nt: TGTGCCAGCAGCTTAATACAGGGGGTGGGCACCGGGGAGCTGTTTTTT; cdr3_aa: CASSLIQGVGTGELFF
v_call: TRBV19; clone_size: -; j_call: TRBJ2-5; d_call: -; cdr3_nt: TGTGCCAGTAGTATCACGGTGCAAGAGACCCAGTACTTC; cdr3_aa: CASSITVQETQYF
v_call: TRBV5-1; clone_size: -; j_call: TRBJ2-7; d_call: TRBD2; cdr3_nt: TGCGCCAGCAGCTCTCTAGCGGTTACCTACGAGCAGTACTTC; cdr3_aa: CASSSLAVTYEQYF
v_call: TRBV2; clone_size: -; j_call: TRBJ2-7; d_call: -; cdr3_nt: TGTGCCAGCAGTGAGTGGGCAGGGAGGAATCTCGAGCAGTACTTC; cdr3_aa: CASSEWAGRNLEQYF
v_call: TRBV2; clone_size: -; j_call: TRBJ2-5; d_call: TRBD2; cdr3_nt: TGTGCCAGCACAACTATAGCGGGAAGAGAGACCCAGTACTTC; cdr3_aa: CASTTIAGRETQYF
v_call: TRBV5-1; clone_size: few; j_call: TRBJ1-3; d_call: -; cdr3_nt: TGCGCCAGCAGCGTTTCAGGGGTCGGCTCTGGAAACACCATATATTTT; cdr3_aa: CASSVSGVGSGNTIYF
v_call: TRBV5-1; clone_size: -; j_call: TRBJ2-7; d_call: TRBD1; cdr3_nt: TGCGCCAGCCGTCCGGGAGGGACAGGGGCCTACGAGCAGTACTTC; cdr3_aa: CASRPGGTGAYEQYF
v_call: TRBV27; clone_size: once; j_call: TRBJ1-6; d_call: -; cdr3_nt: TGTGCCAGCAGTTTCGGACAGTATAATTCACCCCTCCACTTT; cdr3_aa: CASSFGQYNSPLHF
v_call: TRBV5-1; clone_size: -; j_call: TRBJ2-2; d_call: TRBD1; cdr3_nt: TGCGCCAGCAGTTCTCCGGGACAGGGGGACACCGGGGAGCTGTTTTTT; cdr3_aa: CASSSPGQGDTGELFF
v_call: TRBV18; clone_size: -; j_call: TRBJ1-5; d_call: -; cdr3_nt: TGTGCCAGCGCCACAGGGAGCAATCAGCCCCAGCATTTT; cdr3_aa: CASATGSNQPQHF
v_call: TRBV28; clone_size: once; j_call: TRBJ2-5; d_call: TRBD1; cdr3_nt: TGTGCCAGCAGTCTGGGACAGGGAGGAGAGACCCAGTACTTC; cdr3_aa: CASSLGQGGETQYF
v_call: TRBV27; clone_size: -; j_call: TRBJ2-1; d_call: -; cdr3_nt: TGTGCCAGCAGTGCCGCGCGGGCCTACGCTTACAATGAGCAGTTCTTC; cdr3_aa: CASSAARAYAYNEQFF
v_call: TRBV24-1; clone_size: -; j_call: TRBJ1-2; d_call: TRBD1; cdr3_nt: TGTGCCACCAGTGATTCCCCGGACAGGGCCTATGGCTACACCTTC; cdr3_aa: CATSDSPDRAYGYTF
v_call: TRBV3-1/TRBV3-2; clone_size: -; j_call: TRBJ2-7; d_call: TRBD1; cdr3_nt: TGTGCCAGCAGCCAAGCGGGACAGGTACCCTACGAGCAGTACTTC; cdr3_aa: CASSQAGQVPYEQYF
v_call: TRBV15; clone_size: -; j_call: TRBJ1-1; d_call: -; cdr3_nt: TGTGCCACCAGCAAAACAGGGAACACTGAAGCTTTCTTT; cdr3_aa: CATSKTGNTEAFF
v_call: TRBV9; clone_size: -; j_call: TRBJ2-7; d_call: TRBD2; cdr3_nt: TGTGCCAGCAGCGCAAGCGGGAGTCAAAGGGACGAGCAGTACTTC; cdr3_aa: CASSASGSQRDEQYF
v_call: TRBV7-9; clone_size: -; j_call: TRBJ1-2; d_call: -; cdr3_nt: TGTGCCAGCAGTCTGGACTGGTTCTTAACCGGAGGCTACACCTTC; cdr3_aa: CASSLDWFLTGGYTF
v_call: TRBV5-1; clone_size: -; j_call: TRBJ2-5; d_call: TRBD2; cdr3_nt: TGCGCCAGCAGCTTGGCTTGGCAGCGGGGGGAGACCCAGTACTTC; cdr3_aa: CASSLAWQRGETQYF
v_call: TRBV4-1; clone_size: -; j_call: TRBJ1-5; d_call: -; cdr3_nt: TGCGCCAGCAGCCAAGTGCCACAGAGTAGCAATCAGCCCCAGCATTTT; cdr3_aa: CASSQVPQSSNQPQHF
v_call: TRBV15; clone_size: -; j_call: TRBJ2-3; d_call: TRBD1; cdr3_nt: TGTGCCACCAGCAGAGATCTGGGACAGGGGTGGACAGATACGCAGTATTTT; cdr3_aa: CATSRDLGQGWTDTQYF
v_call: TRBV11-3; clone_size: -; j_call: TRBJ1-1; d_call: -; cdr3_nt: TGTGCCAGCAGCTTAGGCGCGGGGGGCCCTCAGGGTACTGAAGCTTTCTTT; cdr3_aa: CASSLGAGGPQGTEAFF
v_call: TRBV28; clone_size: -; j_call: TRBJ1-2; d_call: -; cdr3_nt: TGTGCCAGCAGTCCCCACCGGGGACACTTATCAGACTATGGCTACACCTTC; cdr3_aa: CASSPHRGHLSDYGYTF
v_call: TRBV5-1; clone_size: -; j_call: TRBJ2-3; d_call: -; cdr3_nt: TGCGCCAGCAGCCCGGGAGAGTCTACGCAGTATTTT; cdr3_aa: CASSPGESTQYF
v_call: TRBV27; clone_size: -; j_call: TRBJ2-5; d_call: -; cdr3_nt: TGTGCCAGCAGCCAAGGACTCCAAGAGACCCAGTACTTC; cdr3_aa: CASSQGLQETQYF
v_call: TRBV5-1; clone_size: -; j_call: TRBJ2-5; d_call: TRBD1; cdr3_nt: TGCGCCAGCAGCTTGGGACAGGGGGGTCCCCAAGAGACCCAGTACTTC; cdr3_aa: CASSLGQGGPQETQYF
v_call: TRBV28; clone_size: -; j_call: TRBJ1-5; d_call: -; cdr3_nt: TGTGCCAGCAGTTTATATGGAGGGGATCAGCCCCAGCATTTT; cdr3_aa: CASSLYGGDQPQHF
v_call: TRBV11-3; clone_size: once; j_call: TRBJ1-4; d_call: TRBD1; cdr3_nt: TGTGCCAGCAGCCACGACAGGGGAAAACTGTTTTTT; cdr3_aa: CASSHDRGKLFF
v_call: TRBV24-1; clone_size: -; j_call: TRBJ1-5; d_call: TRBD1; cdr3_nt: TGTGCCACCAGTGAGGCGGGACAGGGCCTCAATCAGCCCCAGCATTTT; cdr3_aa: CATSEAGQGLNQPQHF
v_call: TRBV4-1; clone_size: few; j_call: TRBJ2-7; d_call: -; cdr3_nt: TGCGCCAGCAGCCAAGTCCTGGTGGCGGGACAGGGGTTACGAAGCGGGAGGAGGGAGCAGTACTTC; cdr3_aa: CASSQVLVAGQGLRSGRREQYF
v_call: TRBV14; clone_size: -; j_call: TRBJ2-1; d_call: TRBD2; cdr3_nt: TGTGCCAGCAGTCTTGTGAGCGGGAGTTACAATGAGCAGTTCTTC; cdr3_aa: CASSLVSGSYNEQFF
v_call: TRBV5-1; clone_size: few; j_call: TRBJ2-3; d_call: TRBD2; cdr3_nt: TGCGCCAGCAGCTTGTTTTCTAGCGGGGGGAGCACAGATACGCAGTATTTT; cdr3_aa: CASSLFSSGGSTDTQYF
v_call: TRBV7-9; clone_size: -; j_call: TRBJ2-3; d_call: TRBD2; cdr3_nt: TGTGCCAGCAGCTTCGGTATTAGCGGGGGGGCAAACGATACGCAGTATTTT; cdr3_aa: CASSFGISGGANDTQYF
v_call: TRBV5-4; clone_size: -; j_call: TRBJ2-2; d_call: TRBD2; cdr3_nt: TGTGCCAGCAGCCCAGGGACTAGCGGGAGGGACATCACCGGGGAGCTGTTTTTT; cdr3_aa: CASSPGTSGRDITGELFF
v_call: TRBV10-3; clone_size: -; j_call: TRBJ2-5; d_call: TRBD2; cdr3_nt: TGTGCCATCAGTCCCAGTTTGGCTAGCGGGAGGTCCGGGGAGACCCAGTACTTC; cdr3_aa: CAISPSLASGRSGETQYF
v_call: TRBV6-5; clone_size: -; j_call: TRBJ2-3; d_call: TRBD2; cdr3_nt: TGTGCCAGCAGCACCGGGACTACCCTCCCAGATACGCAGTATTTT; cdr3_aa: CASSTGTTLPDTQYF